Shown below are 30 T cell receptor beta chains from a single sample sequenced in a study of beta chain features in type 1 diabetes. Sequencing targeted expressed TCRB transcripts, as all isolated RNA had been reverse transcribed. The data were produced by immunoSEQ multiplex PCR, yet TCRdb's version contains in-frame clones alone and is incomplete. The table lists about 320,000 clones, about 14% of them singletons. The sequenced material came from central memory CD4+ T cells from blood. The receptors here all came from a man aged 30 to 39 in good health.

Comment on this clone: The junction and the germline gene differ at one end; a read error may be behind it. The same CDR3 can be traced to other DNA sequences in this sample. This chain connects TRBV11-2 to TRBJ2-5; no reliable D call. Germline CDR1 and CDR2: SGHAT and FQNNGV. CDR3 length equals 14 residues. The CDR3 DNA follows: TGTGCCAGTAGCTTAGTGCTAGGGCGAGAGACCCAGTACTTC. It yields the protein CASSLVLGRETQYF.

The chain employs TRBV25-1 and TRBJ1-5, with 8 bases fitting TRBD1. The V segment lost 3 bases and the J segment 9 bases; nucleotides outside the gene matches: 10. This CDR3 comprises 15 residues. The germline CDR1 and CDR2 sequences are MGHDK and SYGVNS. CDR3: CASSDGQGLGLPQHF. CDR3 DNA sequence: TGTGCCAGCAGTGATGGACAGGGCTTGGGGTTGCCCCAGCATTTT.

Many counts were recorded for this clone. V is TRBV21-1 and J is TRBJ2-7; whether TRBD1, the table's D call, matches the DNA was not checked. TRBV21-1 is flagged as a pseudogene. This CDR3 comprises 16 residues. The CDR3: CASSKGPGATTYEQYV. DNA of the CDR3: TGTGCCAGCAGCAAAGGGCCAGGGGCTACCACCTACGAGCAGTACGTC.

The CDR3 nucleotides read TGTGCCAGCACCCTGGAAGGACGGGCTTGGGATACGCAGTATTTT. Amino acids: CASTLEGRAWDTQYF. The chain employs TRBV11-1 and TRBJ2-3; no clear D. Trimming cost V 7 bases and J 6 bases, with 20 bases left between them. Germline CDR1 and CDR2: SGHAT and FQDESV (reference sequence). The CDR3 has 15 amino acids.

The V call is TRBV19, the J call TRBJ2-5; D remains unclear. CDR1 and CDR2 (germline): LNHDA, SQIVND (reference sequence). Trimming stripped 1 base from V and 1 base from J, with 7 bases between. The CDR3 runs 14 residues. The CDR3 DNA reads as TGTGCCAGTAGTATAGCTGGCGTCCAAGAGACCCAGTACTTC. It codes for CASSIAGVQETQYF.

The chain links TRBV5-4 to TRBJ1-1, with TRBD1 as a possible D gene (5 bases). The CDR3 is 15 amino acids. The ends were cut back, 4 bases at V and 1 base at J, with 14 bases in the middle. CDR1 and CDR2 (germline): SGHNT, YYREEE (reference sequence). The CDR3 here is CASSPSRGENTEAFF. For the CDR3, the DNA is TGTGCCAGCAGCCCGTCGAGGGGTGAGAACACTGAAGCTTTCTTT.

This clone has more than one count but fewer than ten. The chain joins TRBV18 to TRBJ1-1, with a weak D call TRBD1 (5 bases). Trimming left V 1 base short and J 7 bases short, with 13 bases between. The CDR3 has 14 amino acids. In germline, CDR1 is KGHSH, CDR2 LQKENI. For the CDR3, the DNA is TGTGCCAGCTCACCACAGGGGTGGGGGAGTGAAGCTTTCTTT. Translated, it gives CASSPQGWGSEAFF. The variable domain in full, with the rest retrieved from reference TRBV18 and TRBJ1-1, is NAGVMQNPRHLVRRRGQEARLRCSPMKGHSHVYWYRQLPEEGLKFMVYLQKENIIDESGMPKERFSAEFPKEGPSILRIQQVVRGDSAAYFCASSPQGWGSEAFFGQGTRLTVV.

This clone turned up a few times. V and J are TRBV18 and TRBJ2-5; TRBD1 agrees at 8 bases. Germline V lookup: CDR1 KGHSH, CDR2 LQKENI. With 2 bases clipped from V and 5 bases from J, the junction kept 1 base outside the gene matches. The CDR3 spans 13 residues. The CDR3: CASSPRTGETQYF. Written as DNA, the CDR3 is TGTGCCAGCTCACCAAGGACAGGGGAGACCCAGTACTTC.

The sample holds a few counts of this clone. V gene TRBV5-1 combines with J gene TRBJ1-2; D is uncertain. This CDR3 spans 15 amino acids. V was trimmed by 4 bases and J by 7 bases, leaving 20 bases between them. Germline V gene data show CDR1 as SGHRS and CDR2 as YFSETQ. CDR3 loop: CASSQDPSVVLGYTF. DNA for the CDR3: TGCGCCAGCAGCCAAGACCCGTCGGTAGTTCTTGGCTACACCTTC.

This clone was found a few times. This chain links TRBV14 with TRBJ2-5; 7 bases are shared with TRBD2. V was pared by 4 bases and J by 8 bases, with 7 bases of the junction left unmatched. Germline CDR1 is SGHDN and CDR2 is FVKESK. The CDR3 is 13 residues long. The CDR3 here is CASSRQRGRTQYF. The CDR3 DNA is TGTGCCAGCAGCCGCCAGCGGGGTCGAACCCAGTACTTC.

This clone came up a few times. The chain uses TRBV27 and TRBJ1-2; D may be TRBD1 (6 bases). V lost 3 bases and J lost 6, with 11 bases in between. The CDR3 consists of 13 residues. CDR1 and CDR2 from the germline V gene are MNHEY and SMNVEV (reference sequence). CDR3 in amino acids: CASSFGTLDGYTF. The DNA of the CDR3 is TGTGCCAGCAGTTTCGGGACACTTGATGGCTACACCTTC.

This sequence joins TRBV19 and TRBJ1-2; no clear D. V lost 3 bases, J lost 5 bases, and 13 bases lay in between. The CDR3 is made up of 14 amino acids. CDR1 LNHDA and CDR2 SQIVND come from the germline V gene (reference sequence). The DNA of the CDR3 is TGTGCCAGTAGTATGGCGGCCAGAGATTATGGCTACACCTTC. Translating gives CASSMAARDYGYTF. Full variable domain (remainder filled in from reference TRBV19 and TRBJ1-2): DGGITQSPKYLFRKEGQNVTLSCEQNLNHDAMYWYRQDPGQGLRLIYYSQIVNDFQKGDIAEGYSVSREKKESFPLTVTSAQKNPTAFYLCASSMAARDYGYTFGSGTRLTVV.

This clone was observed many times. The chain joins TRBV6-6 to TRBJ2-7; 10 positions match TRBD1. V lost 2 bases, J lost 3 bases, and 4 bases stayed unmatched. The CDR3 extends over 15 amino acids. Per germline, CDR1 MNHNY and CDR2 SVGAGI (reference sequence). The CDR3 DNA reads as TGTGCCAGCAGTTACGGGGGGGACAGGGGCTACGAGCAGTACTTC. Translated, it gives CASSYGGDRGYEQYF.

The gene calls are TRBV5-1 and TRBJ2-2; tentative D call: TRBD1 (6 bases). The germline V and J ends were trimmed by 1 base and 6 bases, with 13 bases remaining between them. The CDR3 has 15 amino acids. Germline CDR1 and CDR2: SGHRS and YFSETQ. This CDR3 is CASSLLGAPAGELFF. CDR3 DNA sequence: TGCGCCAGCAGCTTGTTGGGGGCCCCGGCCGGGGAGCTGTTTTTT. The variable domain in full, with the rest retrieved from reference TRBV5-1 and TRBJ2-2, is KAGVTQTPRYLIKTRGQQVTLSCSPISGHRSVSWYQQTPGQGLQFLFEYFSETQRNKGNFPGRFSGRQFSNSRSEMNVSTLELGDSALYLCASSLLGAPAGELFFGEGSRLTVL.

Only a few counts were recorded for this clone. The genes are TRBV4-3 and TRBJ2-1, with TRBD2 identical over 8 bases. The V gene's germline CDR1 is LGHNA and CDR2 YSLEER. V lost 3 bases to trimming and J lost 6 bases; unmatched junction nucleotides: 4. The CDR3 runs to 14 residues. CDR3 nucleotide sequence: TGCGCCAGCAGCCACGGACTAGCCCTCAATGAGCAGTTCTTC. This translates into CASSHGLALNEQFF.

The gene calls are TRBV28 and TRBJ2-1, with 7 bases matching TRBD2. CDR1 is MDHEN, CDR2 SYDVKM, per germline. This CDR3 spans 16 amino acids. The junction had 13 bases not matched to a gene; V was cut back by 5 bases and J by 6 bases. The CDR3 reads CASSKIGGRGGNEQFF. In nucleotides, the CDR3 is TGTGCCAGCAGTAAAATAGGCGGGAGAGGTGGCAATGAGCAGTTCTTC.

The CDR3 DNA reads as TGTGCCAGCAGTGTCAGGGTGGTGGGCAATGAGCAGTTCTTC. As protein: CASSVRVVGNEQFF. This rearrangement joins TRBV6-6 to TRBJ2-1, with D perhaps TRBD1 (5 bases). Trimming took off 5 bases at V and 6 bases at J, with 14 bases between the two ends. The germline V gene encodes CDR1 MNHNY and CDR2 SVGAGI (reference sequence). The CDR3 totals 14 residues.

This clone was seen more than once but under ten times. The chain recombines TRBV7-8 with TRBJ2-3; TRBD2 agrees at 7 bases. Trimming removed 4 bases from V and 2 bases from J; junction bases left unmatched: 6. This CDR3 is built from 15 residues. Germline assignment: CDR1 SGHVS and CDR2 FQNEAQ. The CDR3 loop is CASSYTSAITDTQYF. For the CDR3, the DNA is TGTGCCAGCAGCTATACTAGCGCGATCACAGATACGCAGTATTTT.

The chain is built from TRBV5-1 and TRBJ1-3, with a tentative D call TRBD1 (6 bases). The V end was cut by 4 bases, the J end by 4 bases, with 12 bases between. Germline V gene data show CDR1 as SGHRS and CDR2 as YFSETQ. The CDR3 is made up of 14 amino acids. The CDR3 region is CASSRGGRGNTIYF. The CDR3 coding sequence is TGCGCCAGCAGCCGGGGGGGCCGCGGAAACACCATATATTTT.

This clone was picked up a small number of times. The rearrangement links TRBV4-3 to TRBJ1-1; tentatively, D is TRBD1 (6 bases). Trimming removed 0 bases from V and 9 bases from J, with 17 bases in between. The CDR3 is made up of 15 amino acids. Germline assignment: CDR1 LGHNA and CDR2 YSLEER. CDR3 amino acids: CASSQDASGGGQAFF. CDR3 coding DNA: TGCGCCAGCAGCCAAGACGCCTCCGGGGGGGGGCAAGCTTTCTTT.

The sample holds a few counts of this clone. The chain joins TRBV11-2 to TRBJ2-5; TRBD1 matches at 9 bases. V trimming: 2 bases; J trimming: 5 bases; junction bases outside the gene matches: 9. The CDR3 spans 16 residues. The germline V gene has CDR1 SGHAT and CDR2 FQNNGV. This CDR3 reads CASSLRQGGVWETQYF. The CDR3 DNA reads as TGTGCCAGCAGCTTAAGACAGGGGGGTGTTTGGGAGACCCAGTACTTC.

Details on this clone: This sample also contains other DNA sequences that code for the same CDR3. The chain combines TRBV5-6 with TRBJ1-1; D is undetermined. The germline V gene has CDR1 SGHDT and CDR2 YYEEEE. The CDR3 runs to 14 residues. Trimming stripped 0 bases from V and 4 bases from J, with 10 bases between. This CDR3 is CASSLGGVGTEAFF. The CDR3, as DNA: TGTGCCAGCAGCTTGGGCGGGGTTGGCACTGAAGCTTTCTTT.

This clone was observed a handful of times. V and J are TRBV11-2 and TRBJ2-5; D gene ambiguous. Germline V gives CDR1 SGHAT, CDR2 FQNNGV. The CDR3 is 11 amino acids. The V end was cut by 5 bases, the J end by 0 bases, with 1 base between. DNA of the CDR3: TGTGCCAGCAGCCACCAAGAGACCCAGTACTTC. It encodes CASSHQETQYF.

The rearrangement uses TRBV19 and TRBJ1-5; perhaps TRBD1 as D (5 bases). The V gene lost 7 bases and the J gene lost 3 bases, with 7 bases spanning the gap. The CDR3 runs to 12 residues. CDR1 is LNHDA, CDR2 SQIVND, per germline (reference sequence). The CDR3 loop is CASNRINQPQHF. The CDR3 bases are TGTGCCAGTAACAGGATCAATCAGCCCCAGCATTTT.

V gene TRBV25-1 combines with J gene TRBJ1-5; D not resolved. Germline values: CDR1 MGHDK, CDR2 SYGVNS. The length of the CDR3 is 12 residues. With 8 bases removed from V and 0 bases from J, the gap between germline ends came to 5 bases. CDR3 in DNA: TGTGCCAGCGGAAATAGCAATCAGCCCCAGCATTTT. Translation gives CASGNSNQPQHF.

CDR3 protein: CASSRGGMVWEDTQYF. DNA for the CDR3: TGCGCCAGCAGCCGCGGAGGAATGGTCTGGGAAGATACGCAGTATTTT. The V call is TRBV4-1, the J call TRBJ2-3; D is perhaps TRBD2 (5 bases). CDR3 length equals 16 residues. Germline CDR1 and CDR2: MGHRA and YSYEKL. V lost 4 bases and J 5 bases, leaving 19 bases between the germline ends.

Concerning this clone itself: At one of its ends the junction is not consistent with the germline gene, which may arise from a read error. CDR3 residues: CASSASASQETQYF. Written as DNA, the CDR3 is TGTGCCAGCAGTGCCAGCGCAAGCCAAGAGACCCAGTACTTC. This chain connects TRBV10-3 to TRBJ2-5; D remains ambiguous. Germline assignment: CDR1 ENHRY and CDR2 SYGVKD. The CDR3 sequence is 14 residues long.

This clone was counted a few times. The chain has TRBV30 and TRBJ2-1; D unclear. In germline, CDR1 is GTSNPN, CDR2 SVGIG (reference sequence). V dropped 1 base and J dropped 4 bases, with 5 bases sitting between them. The CDR3 covers 12 residues. This chain's CDR3 is CAWSASYNEQFF. In DNA, the CDR3 is TGTGCCTGGAGTGCCAGTTACAATGAGCAGTTCTTC.

The chain combines TRBV2 with TRBJ1-1; D call uncertain. V gave up 4 bases and J gave up 6 bases, with 9 bases separating them. Per the germline V gene, CDR1 is SNHLY and CDR2 is FYNNEI. CDR3 length equals 12 residues. CDR3 loop: CASSGSDSEAFF. In DNA form, the CDR3 reads TGTGCCAGCAGTGGGAGCGATTCTGAAGCTTTCTTT.

This clone came up a few times. Other DNA variants within this sample encode the same CDR3. The chain employs TRBV7-9 and TRBJ2-5; no clear D. Looked up from germline, CDR1 is SEHNR and CDR2 is FQNEAQ (reference sequence). V gave up 1 base and J gave up 5 bases, with 5 bases separating them. This CDR3 comprises 12 residues. The CDR3 sequence is CASSLDRETQYF. The CDR3 DNA follows: TGTGCCAGCAGCTTAGATCGGGAGACCCAGTACTTC.